This passage covers 7 T cell receptor beta chains from one sample sequenced in a study of post-analysis software for immune sequencing data (dated by TCRdb to the mid-2010s). The library was built by means of PCR. Sequenced using an Illumina HiSeq 2500. To reduce PCR and sequencing biases, unique molecular identifiers were incorporated into the TCR beta cDNA libraries. TCRdb redid the processing of the public reads, applying fastp at Q25 and MiXCR, and retained in-frame beta chains. Each entry is one CDR3 protein sequence, shown with its most common DNA and genes. The sample table records approximately 730,000 distinct CDR3 sequences; about 32% of these occur just once. The leading ten clones occupy around 0.6% of the sample. The antigens these receptors bind are not known. Study-level results and caveats: Roughly 5 TRBV segments, including TRBV5-6, TRBV5-1 and TRBV20-1, were significantly more frequent in patients than controls.

The sample was blood. The receptor source for this set is a girl aged 5 to 17 with multiple sclerosis.

The rearrangement uses TRBV27 and TRBJ2-3; 8 bases align to TRBD1. This CDR3 comprises 14 residues. CDR1 is MNHEY and CDR2 is SMNVEV in the germline V gene (reference sequence). With V trimmed by 4 bases and J by 2 bases, 2 bases remained unmatched. As DNA, the CDR3 is TGTGCCAGCAGTTGGACAGGGACCACAGATACGCAGTATTTT. Protein sequence: CASSWTGTTDTQYF.

The J gene is TRBJ2-1, the V gene TRBV24-1, with TRBD1 identical over 11 bases. Germline values: CDR1 KGHDR, CDR2 SFDVKD. The CDR3 has 17 residues. The J segment lost 10 bases and the V segment lost 0 bases, leaving 10 bases of the junction unmatched. The CDR3 reads CATSDLGADRGLDEQFF. The CDR3, as DNA: TGTGCCACCAGTGATTTGGGGGCGGACAGGGGGCTGGACGAGCAGTTCTTC.

The chain employs TRBV4-2 and TRBJ2-2; the match to TRBD1 covers 10 bases. Germline lookup yields CDR1 LGHNA and CDR2 YNFKEQ. The CDR3 runs 17 residues. Trimming took 2 bases from V and 5 from J; bases not matched to a gene: 8. The CDR3 sequence: CASSQSGGTGATGELFF. The CDR3 DNA is TGTGCCAGCAGCCAATCTGGGGGGACAGGGGCGACCGGGGAGCTGTTTTTT.

The DNA for the CDR3 is TGCAGTGCCCGCCGGGGGGAAGACACTAATGAAAAACTGTTTTTT. Translation gives CSARRGEDTNEKLFF. The V gene is TRBV20-1, the J gene TRBJ1-4, with a possible D match to TRBD1 (5 bases). The ends were cut back, 6 bases at V and 2 bases at J, with 16 bases in the middle. There are 15 residues in the CDR3. The germline CDR1 and CDR2 sequences are DFQATT and SNEGSKA (reference sequence).

The V call is TRBV6-5, the J call TRBJ1-6; no reliable D call. CDR1 is MNHEY and CDR2 is SVGAGI in the germline V gene. The V end lost 2 bases, the J end lost 6 bases, and 17 bases lay between the germline ends. CDR3 size: 17 residues. The CDR3 reads CASSYIFSRTANSPLHF. The CDR3 nucleotides are TGTGCCAGCAGTTACATTTTCTCTCGGACGGCTAATTCACCCCTCCACTTT.

The chain combines TRBV4-1 with TRBJ1-5; 7 bases match TRBD1. This CDR3 has 16 residues. The germline CDR1 and CDR2 sequences are MGHRA and YSYEKL. V lost 8 bases, J lost 2 bases, and 12 bases stayed unmatched. The CDR3 nucleotides read TGCGCCAGCCGAACCTGGGAGGGGGCAGGCAATCAGCCCCAGCATTTT. Residues: CASRTWEGAGNQPQHF.

The V and J genes are TRBV4-3 and TRBJ2-4; D possibly uses TRBD1 or TRBD2 (5 bases each). The CDR3 runs to 16 residues. V lost 2 bases and J lost 4, with 15 bases in between. CDR1 is LGHNA, CDR2 YSLEER, per germline. CDR3 sequence (DNA): TGCGCCAGCAGCCAATTTATAGGAGAGGGGAAAAACATTCAGTACTTC. The encoded protein is CASSQFIGEGKNIQYF.